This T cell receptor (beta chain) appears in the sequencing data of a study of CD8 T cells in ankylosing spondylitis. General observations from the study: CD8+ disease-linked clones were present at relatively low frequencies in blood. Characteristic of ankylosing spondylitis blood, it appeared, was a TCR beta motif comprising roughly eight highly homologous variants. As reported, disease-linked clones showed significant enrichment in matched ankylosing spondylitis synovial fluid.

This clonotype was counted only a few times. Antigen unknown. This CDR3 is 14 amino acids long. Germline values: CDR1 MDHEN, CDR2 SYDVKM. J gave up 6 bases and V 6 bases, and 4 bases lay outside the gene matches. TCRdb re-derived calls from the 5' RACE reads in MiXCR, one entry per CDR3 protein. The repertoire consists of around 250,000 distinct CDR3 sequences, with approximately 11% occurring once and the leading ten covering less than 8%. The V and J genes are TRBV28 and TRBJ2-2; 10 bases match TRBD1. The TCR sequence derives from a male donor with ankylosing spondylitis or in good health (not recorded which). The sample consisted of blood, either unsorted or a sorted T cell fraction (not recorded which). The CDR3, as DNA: TGTGCCAGCAGCCCGGACAGGGGGGCCGGGGAGCTGTTTTTT. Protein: CASSPDRGAGELFF.